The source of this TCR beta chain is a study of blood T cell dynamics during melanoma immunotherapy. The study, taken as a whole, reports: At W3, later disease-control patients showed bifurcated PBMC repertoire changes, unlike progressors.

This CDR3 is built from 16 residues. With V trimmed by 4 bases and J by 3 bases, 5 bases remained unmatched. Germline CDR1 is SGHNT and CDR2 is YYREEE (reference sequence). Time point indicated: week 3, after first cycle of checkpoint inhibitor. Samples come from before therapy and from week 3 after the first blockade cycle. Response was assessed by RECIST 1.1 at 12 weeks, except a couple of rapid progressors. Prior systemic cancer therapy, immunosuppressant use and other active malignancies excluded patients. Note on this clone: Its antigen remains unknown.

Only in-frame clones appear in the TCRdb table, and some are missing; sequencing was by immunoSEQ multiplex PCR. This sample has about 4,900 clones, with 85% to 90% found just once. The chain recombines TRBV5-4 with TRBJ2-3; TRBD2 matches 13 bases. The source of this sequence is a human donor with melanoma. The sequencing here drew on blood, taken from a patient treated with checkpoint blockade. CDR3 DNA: TGTGCCAGCAGCAGGACTAGCGGGAGAGATACAGATACGCAGTATTTT. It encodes CASSRTSGRDTDTQYF. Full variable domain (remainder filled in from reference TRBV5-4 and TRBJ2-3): ETGVTQSPTHLIKTRGQQVTLRCSSQSGHNTVSWYQQALGQGPQFIFQYYREEENGRGNFPPRFSGLQFPNYSSELNVNALELDDSALYLCASSRTSGRDTDTQYFGPGTRLTVL.